These 32 T cell receptor beta chains originate from one sample sequenced in a study of cytomegalovirus exposure and HLA in healthy donors. Primers for the PCR totalled 60 Vbeta and 13 Jbeta. Some clones are missing from TCRdb's copy, which holds only in-frame ones; the method was immunoSEQ multiplex PCR. The data contain 190,000 or so clones, 82% of them singletons. Sequencing was performed on PBMCs. The origin of the receptors is a woman aged 45-65 years in good health and CMV-seropositive.

The sample holds one count of this clone. V is TRBV27 and J is TRBJ2-7, with 7 positions matching TRBD1. This CDR3 has 14 amino acids. The J segment lost 5 bases and the V segment lost 5 bases, leaving 9 bases of the junction unmatched. Germline V gene lookup returns CDR1 MNHEY and CDR2 SMNVEV (reference sequence). CDR3 in amino acids: CASSKRQGTHEQYF. The CDR3, as DNA: TGTGCCAGCAGTAAACGACAGGGAACCCACGAGCAGTACTTC.

About this clone itself: The CDR3 end shows no conserved phenylalanine or tryptophan, and so a read error is likely. The chain uses TRBV30 and TRBJ1-2; TRBD1 matches at 12 bases. Germline V gene sequence: CDR1 GTSNPN, CDR2 SVGIG (reference sequence). The CDR3 loop spans 15 amino acids. Trimming at V came to 3 bases and at J to 8 bases, leaving 10 bases not matched to a gene. CDR3 bases: TGTGCCTGGAGCCGACCGGGACAGGGGGCGGAGGGCTACACCTCC. This codes for CAWSRPGQGAEGYTS.

The chain joins TRBV6-5 to TRBJ2-7; tentative D call: TRBD2 (5 bases). Per germline, CDR1 MNHEY and CDR2 SVGAGI. The CDR3 contains 13 residues. Trimming removed 5 bases at V and 2 bases at J, with 10 bases between. The CDR3 DNA reads as TGTGCCAGCAGTCAAAGGGAGACCTACGAGCAGTACTTC. Its translation is CASSQRETYEQYF.

As for this clone: The same CDR3 arises from other DNA sequences in this sample as well. The V gene is TRBV18, the J gene TRBJ2-3, with D possibly being TRBD2 (5 bases). The CDR3 loop spans 15 amino acids. V was pared by 3 bases and J by 1 base, with 11 bases between. Germline-derived CDR1 and CDR2 are KGHSH and LQKENI. The chain's CDR3 is CASSPNEGGTDTQYF. In nucleotides, the CDR3 is TGTGCCAGCTCACCGAACGAGGGAGGCACAGATACGCAGTATTTT.

This chain connects TRBV13 to TRBJ1-2; TRBD1 agrees at 12 bases. The V gene end was trimmed by 7 bases and the J gene end by 4 bases; junction bases not matched to a gene: 10. The CDR3 consists of 16 residues. The germline CDR1 and CDR2 sequences are PRHDT and FYEKMQ (reference sequence). The CDR3 protein is CASTPPGQGAGYGYTF. The CDR3 DNA reads as TGTGCCAGCACCCCCCCGGGACAGGGGGCGGGCTATGGCTACACCTTC.

V usage is TRBV7-8 and J usage is TRBJ2-1; unclear D gene. Trimming left V 5 bases short and J 9 bases short, with 14 bases between. The germline gives CDR1 SGHVS, CDR2 FQNEAQ. CDR3 size: 13 residues. As DNA, the CDR3 is TGTGCCAGCAGCGTAGACAATCGGAGTGAGCAGTTCTTC. Its protein is CASSVDNRSEQFF. The full variable domain, in which reference TRBV7-8 and TRBJ2-1 provide the parts outside the CDR3, is GAGVSQSPRYKVAKRGQDVALRCDPISGHVSLFWYQQALGQGPEFLTYFQNEAQLDKSGLPSDRFFAERPEGSVSTLKIQRTQQEDSAVYLCASSVDNRSEQFFGPGTRLTVL.

This chain joins TRBV28 and TRBJ2-7; D unclear. The V end was cut by 3 bases, the J end by 7 bases, with 7 bases between. CDR1 MDHEN and CDR2 SYDVKM come from the germline V gene. The CDR3 has 11 amino acids. CDR3: CASSLAREQYF. The CDR3 DNA reads as TGTGCCAGCAGTTTGGCCCGTGAGCAGTACTTC.

The genes are TRBV5-4 and TRBJ2-3, with a weak D call TRBD2 (7 bases). The ends were cut back, 4 bases at V and 7 bases at J, with 19 bases in the middle. Germline V CDR1 and CDR2: SGHNT, YYREEE (reference sequence). The CDR3 runs to 15 residues. The CDR3 nucleotides are TGTGCCAGCAGCGGGGGCCGGTCTAGCGGAAATACGCAGTATTTT. Residues: CASSGGRSSGNTQYF.

This chain joins TRBV28 and TRBJ1-4; the D is unclear. V shed 5 bases and J shed 3 bases, with 19 bases lying between them. From germline, CDR1 is MDHEN and CDR2 SYDVKM. The CDR3 runs 17 residues. For the CDR3, the DNA is TGTGCCAGCAGTCCCCCGGTCCTGCTCTCTGCTAATGAAAAACTGTTTTTT. Encoded protein: CASSPPVLLSANEKLFF.

The J gene is TRBJ2-5, the V gene TRBV7-6, with D possibly matching TRBD2 (5 bases). Trimming shortened V by 5 bases and J by 7 bases, and 20 bases separated the two germline ends. Germline V gene sequence: CDR1 SGHVS, CDR2 FNYEAQ. CDR3 length equals 15 residues. The chain's CDR3 is CASSPGNKGEGTQYF. The CDR3 bases are TGTGCCAGCAGCCCCGGGAATAAGGGCGAGGGGACCCAGTACTTC.

This sequence joins TRBV28 and TRBJ1-5; 7 bases line up with TRBD1. The CDR3 extends over 17 amino acids. Germline CDR1 and CDR2: MDHEN and SYDVKM. With 3 bases clipped from V and 0 bases from J, the junction kept 8 bases outside the gene matches. In nucleotides, the CDR3 is TGTGCCAGCAGTTTCCTAGGACAGGACTATAGCAATCAGCCCCAGCATTTT. As protein: CASSFLGQDYSNQPQHF.

This rearrangement joins TRBV11-2 to TRBJ1-2; the D gene is possibly TRBD1 (5 bases). Trimming cost V 4 bases and J 4 bases, with 16 bases left between them. Germline lookup yields CDR1 SGHAT and CDR2 FQNNGV. CDR3 length equals 15 residues. CDR3 sequence: CASSSPRVGPYGYTF. The CDR3 DNA reads TGTGCCAGCAGCTCTCCGAGAGTGGGGCCCTATGGCTACACCTTC.

The rearrangement links TRBV7-2 to TRBJ2-7; 9 bases fit TRBD2. Trimming cost V 5 bases and J 2 bases; bases outside gene matches: 13. This CDR3 has 17 amino acids. Germline V gene lookup returns CDR1 SGHTA and CDR2 FQGNSA. CDR3 protein: CASSPRVSGGAPYEQYF. The CDR3 bases are TGTGCCAGCAGCCCCAGAGTTAGCGGGGGTGCGCCCTACGAGCAGTACTTC.

The chain links TRBV6-1 to TRBJ2-3, with a weak D call TRBD2 (6 bases). CDR3 size: 15 residues. Germline-derived CDR1 and CDR2 are MNHNS and SASEGT. V shed 3 bases and J shed 3 bases, with 13 bases lying between them. The CDR3 is CASSERDGRTDTQYF. The CDR3 DNA reads as TGTGCCAGCAGTGAGCGGGACGGAAGGACAGATACGCAGTATTTT.

This clone has more than one count but fewer than ten. This chain joins TRBV10-3 and TRBJ1-2, with 7 bases identical to TRBD1. Trimming removed 3 bases from V and 8 bases from J; junction bases left unmatched: 6. From germline, CDR1 is ENHRY and CDR2 SYGVKD. This CDR3 spans 13 amino acids. This chain's CDR3 is CAISDETGKGYTF. The CDR3 bases are TGTGCCATCAGTGACGAGACAGGGAAGGGCTACACCTTC.

The CDR3 sequence is CAISGPTSGGDEQFF. The CDR3 bases are TGTGCCATCAGTGGGCCGACTAGCGGGGGTGATGAGCAGTTCTTC. The chain links TRBV10-3 to TRBJ2-1, with 12 bases lining up with TRBD2. Trimming at V came to 4 bases and at J to 8 bases, leaving 6 bases not matched to a gene. The CDR3 loop spans 15 amino acids. CDR1 ENHRY and CDR2 SYGVKD come from the germline V gene.

This clone has just a few counts. The chain combines TRBV6-6 with TRBJ1-1, with D hard to call. The CDR3 consists of 14 residues. V gave up 5 bases and J gave up 0 bases, with 10 bases separating them. Germline V gene data show CDR1 as MNHNY and CDR2 as SVGAGI (reference sequence). The CDR3 sequence: CASSLEQMNTEAFF. CDR3 bases: TGTGCCAGCAGTCTCGAACAGATGAACACTGAAGCTTTCTTT.

The V gene is TRBV11-2, the J gene TRBJ2-1; 12 bases match TRBD2. Germline CDR1 is SGHAT and CDR2 is FQNNGV. This CDR3 region has 16 residues. Trimming took 1 base from V and 12 from J; bases not matched to a gene: 10. The CDR3 DNA follows: TGTGCCAGCAGCTTAGGCCCCCTCCTAGCGGGGGGGCGGCAGTTCTTC. It yields the protein CASSLGPLLAGGRQFF.

The CDR3 here is CASSPPDRGCTHQETQYF. The CDR3 coding sequence is TGTGCCAGCAGCCCTCCGGACAGGGGGTGCACCCACCAAGAGACCCAGTACTTC. The gene calls are TRBV11-3 and TRBJ2-5, with TRBD1 matching 10 bases. Trimming at V came to 5 bases and at J to 0 bases, leaving 12 bases not matched to a gene. This CDR3 spans 18 amino acids. Per the germline V gene, CDR1 is SGHNT and CDR2 is YENEEA.

The rearrangement joins TRBV12-5 to TRBJ1-3; D remains unclear. The V gene's germline CDR1 is LGHNT and CDR2 FRNRAP. The germline V and J ends were trimmed by 1 base and 0 bases, with 4 bases remaining between them. The CDR3 consists of 14 residues. In DNA, the CDR3 is TGTGCTAGTGGTTTGGGAGGCTCTGGAAACACCATATATTTT. Translating it yields CASGLGGSGNTIYF.

This clone occurred once. The CDR3 loop reads CASSPRGQGLYQPQHF. CDR3 sequence (DNA): TGTGCCAGCTCACCCAGGGGGCAGGGCTTATATCAGCCCCAGCATTTT. The V and J genes are TRBV18 and TRBJ1-5; 8 bases are shared with TRBD1. After removal of 3 bases from V and 5 bases from J, the junction contained 9 bases not matched to a gene. Germline V gives CDR1 KGHSH, CDR2 LQKENI. This CDR3 region has 16 residues.

The chain has TRBV18 and TRBJ2-5; TRBD2 aligns across 8 bases. This CDR3 is 16 amino acids long. The germline V gene encodes CDR1 KGHSH and CDR2 LQKENI. J was trimmed by 3 bases and V by 1 base; bases with no gene match: 7. This chain's CDR3 is CASSPRGAGGKETQYF. The CDR3, as DNA: TGTGCCAGCTCACCACGGGGCGCGGGAGGTAAAGAGACCCAGTACTTC. The full variable domain, completed using reference TRBV18 and TRBJ2-5, is NAGVMQNPRHLVRRRGQEARLRCSPMKGHSHVYWYRQLPEEGLKFMVYLQKENIIDESGMPKERFSAEFPKEGPSILRIQQVVRGDSAAYFCASSPRGAGGKETQYFGPGTRLLVL.

This clone was detected once. This rearrangement joins TRBV19 to TRBJ1-2, with D possibly matching TRBD1 (6 bases). Per germline, CDR1 LNHDA and CDR2 SQIVND (reference sequence). Between the trimmed V and J ends, which lost 5 bases and 3 bases, there was a span of 13 bases. CDR3 length: 14 residues. The CDR3 region has the DNA TGTGCCAGTAGTGCCCTGGACAGATACTATGGCTACACCTTC. Encoded protein: CASSALDRYYGYTF.

The sample holds one count of this clone. The chain joins TRBV2 to TRBJ1-1, with D perhaps matching TRBD1 (6 bases). The CDR3 runs to 15 residues. V shed 2 bases and J shed 3 bases, with 13 bases lying between them. Germline V gene data show CDR1 as SNHLY and CDR2 as FYNNEI. As DNA, the CDR3 is TGTGCCAGCAGTGAATTGGGGGGGCTGGACACTGAAGCTTTCTTT. Translated, it gives CASSELGGLDTEAFF.

The genes are TRBV6-5 and TRBJ2-1; D remains unclear. The CDR3 length is 13 residues. Trimming shortened V by 6 bases and J by 3 bases, and 9 bases separated the two germline ends. Germline V lookup: CDR1 MNHEY, CDR2 SVGAGI. The CDR3 DNA is TGTGCCAGCAGGGCCTTCCACTACAATGAGCAGTTCTTC. Translation: CASRAFHYNEQFF.

The rearrangement uses TRBV6-5 and TRBJ2-7; no clear D. The V gene's germline CDR1 is MNHEY and CDR2 SVGAGI. The V end was cut by 6 bases, the J end by 0 bases, with 9 bases between. The CDR3 contains 13 residues. The CDR3 DNA follows: TGTGCCAGCAGAGGCGCGGTCTCCTACGAGCAGTACTTC. This encodes CASRGAVSYEQYF.

This chain joins TRBV7-6 and TRBJ2-1, with D tentatively TRBD2 (6 bases). V was pared by 7 bases and J by 7 bases, with 20 bases between. The germline CDR1 and CDR2 sequences are SGHVS and FNYEAQ. The CDR3 has 15 residues. The CDR3 DNA follows: TGTGCCAGCACCCTACTGCGGGACTCCCAAAATGAGCAGTTCTTC. It specifies CASTLLRDSQNEQFF. The entire variable domain, with the rest obtained from reference TRBV7-6 and TRBJ2-1, is as follows: GAGVSQSPRYKVTKRGQDVALRCDPISGHVSLYWYRQALGQGPEFLTYFNYEAQQDKSGLPNDRFSAERPEGSISTLTIQRTEQRDSAMYRCASTLLRDSQNEQFFGPGTRLTVL.

This clone appeared a few times. This chain uses TRBV11-3 with TRBJ1-1; 7 nucleotides agree with TRBD1. The CDR3 consists of 13 residues. V lost 5 bases, J lost 6 bases, and 6 bases stayed unmatched. Germline CDR1 reads SGHNT; CDR2 reads YENEEA. The CDR3 DNA is TGTGCCAGCAGCCGCGACAGGGTCTCTGAAGCTTTCTTT. This gives the protein CASSRDRVSEAFF.

V usage is TRBV6-1 and J usage is TRBJ1-2; 9 nucleotides line up with TRBD1. V shed 7 bases, J shed 2 bases, and the junction held 5 bases outside the gene matches. The CDR3 length is 14 residues. Germline CDR1 reads MNHNS; CDR2 reads SASEGT. The CDR3, as DNA: TGTGCCAGCAACTACAGGGGGCAGAACTATGGCTACACCTTC. Its translation is CASNYRGQNYGYTF.

The J gene is TRBJ2-7, the V gene TRBV5-8, with D perhaps TRBD1 (5 bases). CDR3 length: 14 amino acids. Trimming removed 0 bases from V and 2 bases from J, with 9 bases in between. The germline V gene encodes CDR1 SGHTS and CDR2 YDEGEE. The CDR3 loop is CASSLGDSTYEQYF. The CDR3, as DNA: TGTGCCAGCAGCTTGGGAGACAGTACCTACGAGCAGTACTTC.

The chain recombines TRBV7-2 with TRBJ2-1, with TRBD2 matching over 7 bases. From germline, CDR1 is SGHTA and CDR2 FQGNSA. The V segment lost 4 bases and the J segment 4 bases; nucleotides outside the gene matches: 7. The CDR3 extends over 15 amino acids. CDR3 region: CASSSGSGAYNEQFF. The CDR3, as DNA: TGTGCCAGCAGCTCCGGCAGCGGGGCTTACAATGAGCAGTTCTTC.

This sequence joins TRBV4-1 and TRBJ2-1, with 7 bases that match TRBD1. Trimming took 5 bases from V and 4 from J; bases not matched to a gene: 8. The CDR3 consists of 15 residues. Germline assignment: CDR1 MGHRA and CDR2 YSYEKL. This CDR3 reads CASSWTDRVYNEQFF. In DNA, the CDR3 is TGCGCCAGCAGCTGGACCGACAGGGTATACAATGAGCAGTTCTTC.